What follows are 9 T cell receptor beta chains derived from one specimen sequenced in a study of identical twins listed by TCRdb under 2016. The library was obtained by 5' RACE. TCRdb records Illumina HiSeq 2000 as the sequencer. TCRdb cleaned the public reads at Q25 with fastp, built clones with MiXCR and kept in-frame beta chains. Rows matching on CDR3 protein sequence are summarized as one entry with the most common DNA and genes. The sample has roughly 260,000 distinct CDR3 sequences on record, 6.5% to 9% of them singletons. The ten largest account for roughly 5% of the sample. This sample also belongs to another study, concerning yellow fever vaccine responses in identical twins.

Sequenced material: CD8+ T cells sorted from blood. These receptors were collected from a woman aged 18 to 35 in good health.

Ten or more counts support this clonotype. The chain joins TRBV7-9 to TRBJ2-1; D might be TRBD1 (6 bases). CDR1 is SEHNR, CDR2 FQNEAQ, per germline (reference sequence). The CDR3 consists of 14 residues. V shed 5 bases and J shed 10 bases, with 18 bases lying between them. The CDR3 protein is CASSLGGVAREQFF. In DNA form, the CDR3 reads TGTGCCAGCAGCCTAGGGGGAGTTGCCCGAGAGCAGTTCTTC.

This clonotype was seen a few times. One end of the junction fails to match germline, which may point to a read error. The J gene is TRBJ2-5, the V gene TRBV6-2 or TRBV6-3; D is unclear. The CDR3 length is 14 residues. Germline assignment: CDR1 MNHEY and CDR2 SVGEGT. CDR3 DNA sequence: TGTGCCAGCAGTCACTCTCTCGAGGTCGAGACCCAGTACTTC. This translates into CASSHSLEVETQYF.

In its sample, this clonotype was seen a few times. The gene calls are TRBV2 and TRBJ1-1; 11 bases are a match to TRBD1. The germline V gene has CDR1 SNHLY and CDR2 FYNNEI. The CDR3 contains 14 residues. V shed 11 bases and J 7 bases; nucleotides not matched to a gene: 12. For the CDR3, the DNA is TGTGCCGACCCCCCGGGACAGGGGGTTCTTGAAGCTTTCTTT. Encoded protein: CADPPGQGVLEAFF.

This clonotype was observed a handful of times. The J gene is TRBJ1-1, the V gene TRBV28; no clear D. The CDR3 has 16 residues. Germline CDR1 and CDR2: MDHEN and SYDVKM. V gave up 2 bases and J gave up 0 bases, with 13 bases separating them. The CDR3, as DNA: TGTGCCAGCAGTTTACTCCCGAGCGATTTGAACACTGAAGCTTTCTTT. Protein sequence: CASSLLPSDLNTEAFF.

In this sample, this clonotype turned up many times. V usage is TRBV28 and J usage is TRBJ2-3; perhaps TRBD2 as D (5 bases). Germline V gene lookup returns CDR1 MDHEN and CDR2 SYDVKM. This CDR3 region has 14 residues. V gave up 5 bases and J gave up 5 bases, with 14 bases separating them. The CDR3 coding sequence is TGTGCCAGCAGTCCTCCGGGCGCGGGAGATACGCAGTATTTT. This gives the protein CASSPPGAGDTQYF.

This clonotype appeared many times. The chain carries TRBV4-2 and TRBJ2-3, with D unresolved. The germline CDR1 and CDR2 sequences are LGHNA and YNFKEQ. The CDR3 has 15 amino acids. The germline V and J ends were trimmed by 1 base and 3 bases, with 11 bases remaining between them. CDR3: CASSQGGDGTDTQYF. The CDR3 DNA sequence: TGTGCCAGCAGCCAAGGAGGAGACGGGACAGATACGCAGTATTTT.

This clonotype came up a few times. V gene TRBV28 combines with J gene TRBJ2-5, with 8 bases that match TRBD1. The CDR3 is 18 amino acids. The ends lost 9 bases at V and 5 bases at J; junction bases unmatched: 23. Germline CDR1 and CDR2: MDHEN and SYDVKM. CDR3 sequence reads: CASLPPFRRTGFYETQYF. The DNA of the CDR3 is TGTGCCAGTCTACCCCCCTTCAGGCGGACAGGGTTTTACGAGACCCAGTACTTC.

This clonotype was seen a handful of times. This chain connects TRBV5-4 to TRBJ2-7; 7 bases map to TRBD1. The CDR3 is 15 residues long. The junction had 6 bases not matched to a gene; V was cut back by 1 base and J by 2 bases. Per the germline V gene, CDR1 is SGHNT and CDR2 is YYREEE (reference sequence). The CDR3 is CASSLRVQGAYEQYF. Written as DNA, the CDR3 is TGTGCCAGCAGCTTGAGGGTGCAGGGGGCCTACGAGCAGTACTTC. Complete variable domain (other parts from reference TRBV5-4 and TRBJ2-7): ETGVTQSPTHLIKTRGQQVTLRCSSQSGHNTVSWYQQALGQGPQFIFQYYREEENGRGNFPPRFSGLQFPNYSSELNVNALELDDSALYLCASSLRVQGAYEQYFGPGTRLTVT.

A few counts support this clonotype. The chain recombines TRBV27 with TRBJ2-1; possible D gene TRBD2, 6 bases. From germline, CDR1 is MNHEY and CDR2 SMNVEV (reference sequence). V was cut by 11 bases and J by 0 bases, with 11 bases left in between. CDR3 length: 13 residues. CDR3 in amino acids: CASSVRSYNEQFF. CDR3 nucleotides: TGTGCCTCTAGCGTCCGCTCCTACAATGAGCAGTTCTTC.